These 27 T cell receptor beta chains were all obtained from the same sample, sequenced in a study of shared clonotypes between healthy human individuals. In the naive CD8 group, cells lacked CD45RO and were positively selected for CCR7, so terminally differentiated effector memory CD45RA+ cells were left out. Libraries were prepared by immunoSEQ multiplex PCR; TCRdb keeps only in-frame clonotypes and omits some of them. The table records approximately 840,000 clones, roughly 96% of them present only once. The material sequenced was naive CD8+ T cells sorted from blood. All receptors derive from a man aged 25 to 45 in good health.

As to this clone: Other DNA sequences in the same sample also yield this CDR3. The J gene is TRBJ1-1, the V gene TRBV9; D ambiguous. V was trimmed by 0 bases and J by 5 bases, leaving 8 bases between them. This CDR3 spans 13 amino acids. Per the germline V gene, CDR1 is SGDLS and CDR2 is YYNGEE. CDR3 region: CASSVAGTTEAFF. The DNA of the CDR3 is TGTGCCAGCAGCGTAGCAGGTACTACTGAAGCTTTCTTT.

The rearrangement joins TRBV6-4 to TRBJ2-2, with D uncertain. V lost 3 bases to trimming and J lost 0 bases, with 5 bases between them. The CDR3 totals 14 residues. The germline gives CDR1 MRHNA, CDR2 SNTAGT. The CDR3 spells CASSEGANTGELFF. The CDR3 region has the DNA TGTGCCAGCAGTGAAGGAGCGAACACCGGGGAGCTGTTTTTT.

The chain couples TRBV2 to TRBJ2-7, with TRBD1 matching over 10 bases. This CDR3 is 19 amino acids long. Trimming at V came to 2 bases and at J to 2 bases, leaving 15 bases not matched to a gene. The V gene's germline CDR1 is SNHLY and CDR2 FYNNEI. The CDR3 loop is CASSESFRDRGLLAYEQYF. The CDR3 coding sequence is TGTGCCAGCAGTGAAAGCTTCCGGGACAGGGGCCTCTTGGCCTACGAGCAGTACTTC.

The CDR3 region has the DNA TGTGCCAGCAGCTGGGAACTAGCGGGTTTACTCAATGAGCAGTTCTTC. Translated, it gives CASSWELAGLLNEQFF. The chain employs TRBV11-2 and TRBJ2-1, with 9 bases aligning to TRBD2. This CDR3 is 16 amino acids long. Germline V gives CDR1 SGHAT, CDR2 FQNNGV. The V gene end was trimmed by 4 bases and the J gene end by 6 bases; junction bases not matched to a gene: 10.

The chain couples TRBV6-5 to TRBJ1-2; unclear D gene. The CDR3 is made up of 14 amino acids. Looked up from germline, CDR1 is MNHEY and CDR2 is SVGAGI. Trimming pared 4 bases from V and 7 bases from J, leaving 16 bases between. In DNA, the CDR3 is TGTGCCAGCAGTTTCTTACAACTAGGTGCTGGCTACACCTTC. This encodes CASSFLQLGAGYTF.

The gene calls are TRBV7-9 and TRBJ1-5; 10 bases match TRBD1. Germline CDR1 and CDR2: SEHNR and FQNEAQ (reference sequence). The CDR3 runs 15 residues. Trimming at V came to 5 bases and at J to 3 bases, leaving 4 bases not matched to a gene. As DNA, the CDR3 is TGTGCCAGCAGCCATGGGACAGGGGACAATCAGCCCCAGCATTTT. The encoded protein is CASSHGTGDNQPQHF.

The CDR3 protein is CASSQGEGLIETQYF. CDR3 DNA sequence: TGTGCCAGCAGCCAGGGGGAAGGGTTGATCGAGACCCAGTACTTC. The chain couples TRBV4-2 to TRBJ2-5; either TRBD1 or TRBD2 may fit D (5 bases each). The CDR3 is 15 residues long. V lost 3 bases and J lost 5, with 16 bases in between. Germline CDR1 reads LGHNA; CDR2 reads YNFKEQ.

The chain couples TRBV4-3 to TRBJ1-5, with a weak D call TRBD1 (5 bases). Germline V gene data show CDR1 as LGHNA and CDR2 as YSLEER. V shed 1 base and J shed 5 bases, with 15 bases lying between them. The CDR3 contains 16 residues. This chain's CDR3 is CASSQGRGAIYQPQHF. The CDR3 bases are TGCGCCAGCAGCCAAGGACGAGGGGCCATATATCAGCCCCAGCATTTT.

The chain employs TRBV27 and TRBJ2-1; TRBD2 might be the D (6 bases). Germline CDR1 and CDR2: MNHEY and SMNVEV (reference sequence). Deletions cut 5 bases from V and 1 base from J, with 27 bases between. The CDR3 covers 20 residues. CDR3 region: CASSHLLARTTRGSYNEQFF. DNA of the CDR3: TGTGCCAGCAGTCACCTCCTAGCGCGTACAACCCGGGGGTCCTACAATGAGCAGTTCTTC.

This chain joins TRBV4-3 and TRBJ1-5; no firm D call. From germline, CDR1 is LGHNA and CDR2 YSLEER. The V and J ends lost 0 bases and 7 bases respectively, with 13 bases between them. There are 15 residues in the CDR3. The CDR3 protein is CASSQDFLSGQPQHF. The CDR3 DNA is TGCGCCAGCAGCCAAGATTTCCTTAGCGGCCAGCCCCAGCATTTT.

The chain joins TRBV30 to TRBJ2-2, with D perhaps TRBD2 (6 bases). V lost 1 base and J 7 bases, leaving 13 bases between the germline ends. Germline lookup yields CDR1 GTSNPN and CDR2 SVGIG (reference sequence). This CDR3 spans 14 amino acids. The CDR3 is CAWSEGRGDGELFF. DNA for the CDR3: TGTGCCTGGAGTGAGGGGCGGGGCGACGGGGAGCTGTTTTTT.

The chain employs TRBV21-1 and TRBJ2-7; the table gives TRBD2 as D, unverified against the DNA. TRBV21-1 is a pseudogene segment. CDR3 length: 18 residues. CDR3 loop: CASSKARNRGWGSYEQYF. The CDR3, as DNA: TGTGCCAGCAGCAAAGCGCGGAATAGAGGGTGGGGCTCCTACGAGCAGTACTTC.

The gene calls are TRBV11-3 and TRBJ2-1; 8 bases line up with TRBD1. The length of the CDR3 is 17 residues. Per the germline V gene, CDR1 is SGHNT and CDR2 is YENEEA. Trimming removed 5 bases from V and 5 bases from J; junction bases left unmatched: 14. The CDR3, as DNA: TGTGCCAGCAGCGCGTCTCCTGGACAGGGAATTAACAATGAGCAGTTCTTC. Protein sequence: CASSASPGQGINNEQFF.

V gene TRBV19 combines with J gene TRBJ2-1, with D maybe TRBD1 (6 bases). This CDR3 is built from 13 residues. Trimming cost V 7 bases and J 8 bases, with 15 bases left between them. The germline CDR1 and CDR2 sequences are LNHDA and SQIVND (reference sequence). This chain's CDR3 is CASTPGVRDEQFF. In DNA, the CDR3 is TGTGCCAGTACTCCAGGGGTGCGGGATGAGCAGTTCTTC.

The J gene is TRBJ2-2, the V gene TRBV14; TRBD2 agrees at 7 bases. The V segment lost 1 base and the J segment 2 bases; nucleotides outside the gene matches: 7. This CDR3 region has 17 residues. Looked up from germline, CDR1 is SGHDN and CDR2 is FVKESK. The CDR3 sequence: CASSQVAGTINTGELFF. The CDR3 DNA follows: TGTGCCAGCAGCCAAGTGGCCGGGACTATCAACACCGGGGAGCTGTTTTTT.

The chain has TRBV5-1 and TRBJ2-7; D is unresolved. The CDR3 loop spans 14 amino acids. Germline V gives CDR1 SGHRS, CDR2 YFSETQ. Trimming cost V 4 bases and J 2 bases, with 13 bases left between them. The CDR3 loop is CASSPTRPTYEQYF. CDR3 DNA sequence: TGCGCCAGCAGCCCAACGCGCCCGACCTACGAGCAGTACTTC.

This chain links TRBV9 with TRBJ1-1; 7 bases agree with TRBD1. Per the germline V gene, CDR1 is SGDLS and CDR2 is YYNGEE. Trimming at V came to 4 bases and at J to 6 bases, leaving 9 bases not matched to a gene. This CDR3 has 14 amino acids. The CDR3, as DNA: TGTGCCAGCAGCCCCCCCACAGGGGTCGCTGAAGCTTTCTTT. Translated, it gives CASSPPTGVAEAFF.

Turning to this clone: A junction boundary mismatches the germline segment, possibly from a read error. CDR3 in DNA: TGTGCCAGCAGTTACCTTGGAACCTACGATGAGCAGTTCTTC. Amino acids: CASSYLGTYDEQFF. The rearrangement uses TRBV6-5 and TRBJ2-1, with unresolved D. This CDR3 is 14 amino acids long. Looked up from germline, CDR1 is MNHEY and CDR2 is SVGAGI.

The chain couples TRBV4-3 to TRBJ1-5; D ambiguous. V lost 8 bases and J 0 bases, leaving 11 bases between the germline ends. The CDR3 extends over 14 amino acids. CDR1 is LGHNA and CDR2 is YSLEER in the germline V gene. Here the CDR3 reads CASSSGDSNQPQHF. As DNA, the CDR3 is TGCGCCAGCTCTTCGGGAGATAGCAATCAGCCCCAGCATTTT.

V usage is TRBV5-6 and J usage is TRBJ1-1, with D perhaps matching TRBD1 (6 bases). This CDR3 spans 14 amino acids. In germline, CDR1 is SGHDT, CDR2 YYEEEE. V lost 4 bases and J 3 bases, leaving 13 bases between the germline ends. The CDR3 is CASSKGGLDTEAFF. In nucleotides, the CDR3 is TGTGCCAGCAGCAAGGGGGGCTTGGACACTGAAGCTTTCTTT.

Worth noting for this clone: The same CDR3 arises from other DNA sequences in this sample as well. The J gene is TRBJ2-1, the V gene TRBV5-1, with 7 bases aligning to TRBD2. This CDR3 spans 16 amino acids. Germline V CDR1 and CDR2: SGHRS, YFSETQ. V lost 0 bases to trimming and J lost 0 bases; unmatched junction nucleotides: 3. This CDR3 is CASSLGGGSSYNEQFF. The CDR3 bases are TGCGCCAGCAGCTTGGGAGGCGGGAGCTCCTACAATGAGCAGTTCTTC.

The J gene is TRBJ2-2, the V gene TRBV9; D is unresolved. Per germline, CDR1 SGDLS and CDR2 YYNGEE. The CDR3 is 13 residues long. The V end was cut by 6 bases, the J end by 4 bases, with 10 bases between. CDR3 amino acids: CASTLTRTGELFF. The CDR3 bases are TGTGCCAGCACCCTGACTCGCACCGGGGAGCTGTTTTTT. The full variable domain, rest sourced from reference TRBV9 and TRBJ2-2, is DSGVTQTPKHLITATGQRVTLRCSPRSGDLSVYWYQQSLDQGLQFLIQYYNGEERAKGNILERFSAQQFPDLHSELNLSSLELGDSALYFCASTLTRTGELFFGEGSRLTVL.

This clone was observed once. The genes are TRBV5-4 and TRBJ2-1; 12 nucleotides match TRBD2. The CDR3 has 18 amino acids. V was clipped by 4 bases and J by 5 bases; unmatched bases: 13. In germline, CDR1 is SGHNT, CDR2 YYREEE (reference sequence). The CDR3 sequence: CASSDGTSGLGLHNEQFF. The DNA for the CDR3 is TGTGCCAGCAGCGATGGGACTAGCGGGTTAGGTCTCCACAATGAGCAGTTCTTC.

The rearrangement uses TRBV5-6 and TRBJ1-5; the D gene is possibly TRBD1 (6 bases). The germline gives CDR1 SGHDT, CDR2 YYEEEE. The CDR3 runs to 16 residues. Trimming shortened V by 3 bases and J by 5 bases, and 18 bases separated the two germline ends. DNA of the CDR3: TGTGCCAGCAGCTCAAAACAGGGAATTTTGGATCAGCCCCAGCATTTT. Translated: CASSSKQGILDQPQHF.

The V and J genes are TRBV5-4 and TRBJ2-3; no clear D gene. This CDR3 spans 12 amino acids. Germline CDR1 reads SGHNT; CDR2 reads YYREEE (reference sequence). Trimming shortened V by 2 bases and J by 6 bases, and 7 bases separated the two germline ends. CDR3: CASSFRMDTQYF. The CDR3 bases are TGTGCCAGCAGCTTTCGCATGGATACGCAGTATTTT.

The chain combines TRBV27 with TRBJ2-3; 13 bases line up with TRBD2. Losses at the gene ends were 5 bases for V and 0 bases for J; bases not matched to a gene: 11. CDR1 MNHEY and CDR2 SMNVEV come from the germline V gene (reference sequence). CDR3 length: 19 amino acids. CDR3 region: CASSLLLAGGPLSTDTQYF. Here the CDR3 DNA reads TGTGCCAGCAGTCTCCTACTAGCGGGAGGGCCTCTGAGCACAGATACGCAGTATTTT.

CDR3 protein: CASSQDRRGLQPQHF. For the CDR3, the DNA is TGCGCCAGCAGCCAAGATCGGAGGGGTCTGCAGCCCCAGCATTTT. The V gene is TRBV4-3, the J gene TRBJ1-5; the D gene is possibly TRBD1 (5 bases). Trimming shortened V by 0 bases and J by 7 bases, and 13 bases separated the two germline ends. The CDR3 contains 15 residues. Germline V CDR1 and CDR2: LGHNA, YSLEER.